This entry lists 10 T cell receptor beta chains sequenced from one sample in a study of blood T cell repertoires in COVID-19. Sequencing was performed with immunoSEQ multiplex PCR; in TCRdb, only in-frame clones are kept and a portion is missing. Of 200,000 to 300,000 clones in the sample, around 81% were seen once. Sequencing input: peripheral blood. These TCRs come from a woman aged 60-70 years with active or convalescent COVID-19.

This clone was counted once. In DNA form, the CDR3 reads TGTGCCACTTCAGAGACAATCTCCTACAATGAGCAGTTCTTC. Its translation: CATSETISYNEQFF. This chain uses TRBV10-3 with TRBJ2-1; D call uncertain. The germline gives CDR1 ENHRY, CDR2 SYGVKD. Trimming shortened V by 10 bases and J by 0 bases, and 13 bases separated the two germline ends. The CDR3 covers 14 residues.

The chain joins TRBV5-1 to TRBJ2-2; 9 positions agree with TRBD2. The CDR3 sequence is 16 residues long. Per the germline V gene, CDR1 is SGHRS and CDR2 is YFSETQ. The junction had 10 bases not matched to a gene; V was cut back by 3 bases and J by 7 bases. The CDR3 nucleotides read TGCGCCAGCAGCTGGCGGTTAGCGGGAGATGGCGGGGAGCTGTTTTTT. It is translated as CASSWRLAGDGGELFF.

This chain's CDR3 is CASSQNPQRGGTGYEQFF. CDR3 sequence (DNA): TGCGCCAGCAGCCAAAACCCCCAGAGGGGGGGGACGGGGTATGAGCAGTTCTTC. J is TRBJ2-1 and V is TRBV4-1; D may be TRBD2 (7 bases). Trimming cost V 2 bases and J 8 bases, with 25 bases left between them. Germline V gives CDR1 MGHRA, CDR2 YSYEKL. The CDR3 consists of 18 residues.

In this sample, this clone turned up once. The chain recombines TRBV2 with TRBJ2-7, with 10 nucleotides matching TRBD1. After removal of 10 bases from V and 6 bases from J, the junction contained 9 bases not matched to a gene. The CDR3 sequence is 13 residues long. The V gene's germline CDR1 is SNHLY and CDR2 FYNNEI. CDR3: CATSGTGEGEQYF. In nucleotides, the CDR3 is TGTGCCACTTCCGGGACAGGGGAGGGCGAGCAGTACTTC.

The chain is built from TRBV30 and TRBJ2-7; 12 nucleotides match TRBD2. V was clipped by 3 bases and J by 2 bases; unmatched bases: 2. Germline V gene sequence: CDR1 GTSNPN, CDR2 SVGIG (reference sequence). CDR3 length: 14 amino acids. The CDR3 region has the DNA TGTGCCTGGAGGACTAGCGGGAGCCCCTACGAGCAGTACTTC. Protein: CAWRTSGSPYEQYF.

The CDR3 DNA is TGTGCCAGCAGTCAAGGACAGGCTAGGTTCAATCAGCCCCAGCATTTT. This translates into CASSQGQARFNQPQHF. The gene calls are TRBV6-6 and TRBJ1-5; the match to TRBD1 covers 7 bases. CDR3 size: 16 residues. After removal of 5 bases from V and 3 bases from J, the junction contained 10 bases not matched to a gene. From germline, CDR1 is MNHNY and CDR2 SVGAGI (reference sequence).

The chain employs TRBV7-8 and TRBJ2-3, with D possibly matching TRBD2 (5 bases). V gave up 1 base and J gave up 1 base, with 12 bases separating them. Germline V gene sequence: CDR1 SGHVS, CDR2 FQNEAQ. The CDR3 covers 16 residues. The CDR3 DNA sequence: TGTGCCAGCAGCTTAGGGGCCTGGGGAGGCACAGATACGCAGTATTTT. As protein: CASSLGAWGGTDTQYF.

The chain has TRBV7-2 and TRBJ1-4; unclear D gene. There are 13 residues in the CDR3. Trimming pared 6 bases from V and 8 bases from J, leaving 13 bases between. CDR1 and CDR2 (germline): SGHTA, FQGNSA. Written as DNA, the CDR3 is TGTGCCAGCAGTCAAAGACGCGGGGAAAAACTGTTTTTT. Its protein is CASSQRRGEKLFF.

The table lists this clone with a few counts. The rearrangement links TRBV5-1 to TRBJ2-7; 7 bases match TRBD1. The V gene end was trimmed by 3 bases and the J gene end by 0 bases; junction bases not matched to a gene: 0. Germline CDR1 SGHRS, CDR2 YFSETQ. CDR3 length: 13 amino acids. The CDR3 sequence is CASSWDSSYEQYF. As DNA, the CDR3 is TGCGCCAGCAGCTGGGACAGCTCCTACGAGCAGTACTTC.

This sequence joins TRBV2 and TRBJ2-7, with D hard to call. Trimming cost V 1 base and J 5 bases, with 9 bases left between them. The CDR3 consists of 13 residues. Germline lookup yields CDR1 SNHLY and CDR2 FYNNEI. DNA for the CDR3: TGTGCCAGCAGTGAAGAGCAGGTCCACGAGCAGTACTTC. Protein: CASSEEQVHEQYF.